This TCR beta chain stems from a study of sequential checkpoint blockade in melanoma (dated by TCRdb to the late 2010s). Regarding the study in general: Patients were assigned by 1:1 randomization to either first-line nivolumab followed by ipilimumab (arm A) or ipilimumab followed by nivolumab (arm B). Matched tumor biopsies were taken from over 20 patients before treatment and at week 13, after single-agent nivolumab (arm A) or ipilimumab (arm B). Maintenance nivolumab was given following each of the two trial sequences. TCRbeta immunosequencing was performed on DNA from fewer than 95 pretreatment melanoma tumor samples. About three quarters of the matched tumor biopsy pairs taken before and after treatment were from the same lesion. Broader findings and caveats from the paper: In the nivolumab-first arm (arm A), an association was found between pretreatment tumor TIL clonality and response (P = .04). Tumor T-cell fraction and clonality were found to correlate with PD-L1 staining and CD8+ T-cell counts but not with mutational load. Clinical benefit was about 30 times more likely to be achieved by patients whose tumor T-cell fraction and clonality increased by week 13. Within-arm analyses of tumor T-cell fraction were constrained by small sample sizes and reduced statistical power. The response-prediction model combining TCR metrics and mutation burden needs validation in larger, independent patient cohorts.

This clone turned up a few times. This receptor's antigen is unknown. No base qualities exist here, and no much larger clone lies one base off it. The label giving this sample's treatment or condition can be read as: randomized to nivolumab then ipilimumab (arm A) or the reverse (arm B). None of the patients in the trial had previously been given DNA-damaging chemotherapy. Samples were obtained from patients with melanoma enrolled in CheckMate 064, a randomized, open-label phase II trial of sequential checkpoint blockade. Genomic DNA from formalin-fixed paraffin-embedded (FFPE) tissue samples was used for tumor TCR sequencing. The germline ends are 19 bases apart after V is trimmed by 2 bases and J by 3 bases. The CDR3 runs 17 amino acids, cysteine and phenylalanine included. The entry retains the CDR3 DNA only, 51 bases that are in frame from base 1. For CDR1 and CDR2, the germline V gene lists MNHGY and SAAAGT.

The immunoSEQ Assay was used to immunosequence TCRbeta CDR3 regions from genomic DNA. Prior to high-throughput sequencing, genomic DNA was amplified by bias-controlled multiplex PCR. The original pipeline was this. To quantify the absolute abundance of each unique TCRbeta CDR3 region, the sequences were collapsed and filtered. Clonality, defined as 1 minus Pielou's evenness, was calculated using productive rearrangements only. Tumor T-cell fraction was calculated by normalizing TCRbeta template counts to usable DNA, which was estimated from several housekeeping genes. A previously published method was used to identify clones whose frequencies were significantly greater in on-treatment samples than in baseline samples. TCRdb holds this immuneACCESS table with in-frame rearrangements only. Some clones are missing; in checked studies, unresolved V genes explain under half, and the rest has no known cause. V and J calls and clone size are copied from that table; D and trimming were computed from the DNA. The table for this sample lists about 5,500 clones; roughly two fifths of them were counted only once. The top ten clonotypes cover 8.5% to 9.5% of the sample.

This TCR derives from a human donor with melanoma. The V and J genes are TRBV6-8 and TRBJ1-2; perhaps TRBD1 is the D gene, with 6 bases matching. The material sequenced was tumor tissue (inferred from file names), taken from a patient given nivolumab and ipilimumab in sequence. The CDR3 reads as follows: CASSYIPYIRQDYGYTF. The DNA sequence is TGTGCCAGCAGTTACATCCCTTATATACGACAGGACTATGGCTACACCTTC.